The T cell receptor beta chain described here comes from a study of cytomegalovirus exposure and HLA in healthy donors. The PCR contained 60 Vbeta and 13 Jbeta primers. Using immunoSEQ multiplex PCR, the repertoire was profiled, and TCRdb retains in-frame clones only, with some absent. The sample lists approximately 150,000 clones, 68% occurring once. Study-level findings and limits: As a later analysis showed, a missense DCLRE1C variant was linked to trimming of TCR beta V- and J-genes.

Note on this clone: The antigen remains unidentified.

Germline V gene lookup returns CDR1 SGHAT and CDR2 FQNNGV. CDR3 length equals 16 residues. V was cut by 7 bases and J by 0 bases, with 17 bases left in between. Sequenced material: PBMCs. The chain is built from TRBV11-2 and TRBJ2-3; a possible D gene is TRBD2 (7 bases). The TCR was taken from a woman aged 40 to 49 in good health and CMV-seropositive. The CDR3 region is CASTQGGDSSTDTQYF. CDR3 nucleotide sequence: TGTGCCAGCACTCAAGGGGGGGATTCTAGCACAGATACGCAGTATTTT.